The 26 T cell receptor beta chains reported below all come from one sample, sequenced in a study of cytomegalovirus exposure and HLA in healthy donors (dated by TCRdb to 2016 to 2017). The receptor library was made with the immunoSEQ multiplex PCR assay. For the multiplex PCR, a mixture combining 60 forward primers for TCR Vbeta segments and 13 reverse primers for TCR Jbeta segments was used. This immuneACCESS table, as held by TCRdb, lists in-frame sequences with V and J called but not all clones. Of the missing ones, under half trace to an unresolved V gene in checked studies; the others have no known cause. The sample profile shows under 200,000 clones; roughly 84% of them were found once. The ten largest account for 0.38% of the sample. The specimen was PBMCs. The source of these receptors is a boy aged 2 to 10 in good health and CMV-seronegative.

This clone was seen only once. The V gene is TRBV4-2, the J gene TRBJ2-6; TRBD2 agrees at 12 bases. The germline gives CDR1 LGHNA, CDR2 YNFKEQ. This CDR3 is 17 amino acids long. Losses at the gene ends were 4 bases for V and 3 bases for J; bases not matched to a gene: 4. The CDR3 region has the DNA TGTGCCAGCAGCCTCACTAGCGGGAGGAGTGGGGCCAACGTCCTGACTTTC. This translates into CASSLTSGRSGANVLTF.

The CDR3 region has the DNA TGCGCCAGCAAGTTAGCGGGGAACAATGAGCAGTTCTTC. It translates to CASKLAGNNEQFF. This chain connects TRBV10-2 to TRBJ2-1; 8 bases are shared with TRBD2. This CDR3 comprises 13 residues. Germline V gene lookup returns CDR1 WSHSY and CDR2 SAAADI. The V segment lost 7 bases and the J segment 5 bases; nucleotides outside the gene matches: 4.

This clone was recorded once. V is TRBV28 and J is TRBJ2-3; 15 nucleotides match TRBD2. This CDR3 comprises 16 residues. Per germline, CDR1 MDHEN and CDR2 SYDVKM. V shed 6 bases and J 1 base; nucleotides not matched to a gene: 2. The CDR3 DNA reads as TGTGCCAGCAGGGGACTAGCGGGAGGTGGCACAGATACGCAGTATTTT. Translating it yields CASRGLAGGGTDTQYF.

This chain links TRBV9 with TRBJ2-5, with D unclear. The V end was cut by 2 bases, the J end by 0 bases, with 5 bases between. The CDR3 is 13 residues long. Per the germline V gene, CDR1 is SGDLS and CDR2 is YYNGEE. For the CDR3, the DNA is TGTGCCAGCAGCGTCTCAGACCAAGAGACCCAGTACTTC. Amino acids: CASSVSDQETQYF. The variable domain in full, with the rest retrieved from reference TRBV9 and TRBJ2-5, is DSGVTQTPKHLITATGQRVTLRCSPRSGDLSVYWYQQSLDQGLQFLIQYYNGEERAKGNILERFSAQQFPDLHSELNLSSLELGDSALYFCASSVSDQETQYFGPGTRLLVL.

The chain has TRBV10-2 and TRBJ2-1; 7 positions agree with TRBD2. Germline CDR1 is WSHSY and CDR2 is SAAADI. With 2 bases clipped from V and 12 bases from J, the junction kept 10 bases outside the gene matches. This CDR3 spans 14 amino acids. As DNA, the CDR3 is TGCGCCAGCAGTGAGGCGGGAGTAAGACGGGTGCAGTTCTTC. Amino acids: CASSEAGVRRVQFF.

J is TRBJ1-1 and V is TRBV10-2, with D possibly being TRBD1 (6 bases). The CDR3 is 13 residues long. The V end lost 7 bases, the J end lost 5 bases, and 14 bases lay between the germline ends. Germline CDR1 WSHSY, CDR2 SAAADI. CDR3 sequence: CASTRTVGTEAFF. The CDR3 nucleotides read TGCGCCAGCACCAGGACAGTGGGGACTGAAGCTTTCTTT.

This clone was observed a handful of times. The CDR3 DNA reads as TGTGCCAGCAGCTCCGGACAGGGGGCCACCGGGGAGCTGTTTTTT. Protein product: CASSSGQGATGELFF. The rearrangement links TRBV5-4 to TRBJ2-2; TRBD1 aligns across 11 bases. This CDR3 region has 15 residues. V trimming: 3 bases; J trimming: 4 bases; junction bases outside the gene matches: 2. CDR1 is SGHNT and CDR2 is YYREEE in the germline V gene (reference sequence). Based on the CDR3 plus reference TRBV5-4 and TRBJ2-2, the full variable domain is ETGVTQSPTHLIKTRGQQVTLRCSSQSGHNTVSWYQQALGQGPQFIFQYYREEENGRGNFPPRFSGLQFPNYSSELNVNALELDDSALYLCASSSGQGATGELFFGEGSRLTVL.

The chain uses TRBV29-1 and TRBJ2-5; D unclear. The DNA end is more similar to TRBJ2-7, so the J call may be wrong. The CDR3 spans 14 residues. The germline V gene encodes CDR1 SQVTM and CDR2 ANQGSEA. CDR3 in DNA: TGCAGCGTTGAAGATCCGGCAGGCTCCTACGAGCAGTACTTC. It codes for CSVEDPAGSYEQYF.

This chain links TRBV4-1 with TRBJ2-1, with D hard to call. The CDR3 is 12 amino acids. Germline CDR1 is MGHRA and CDR2 is YSYEKL. V lost 3 bases to trimming and J lost 4 bases, with 4 bases between them. This CDR3 reads CASSQEYNEQFF. CDR3 in DNA: TGCGCCAGCAGCCAGGAGTACAATGAGCAGTTCTTC.

Points on this clone: The sample carries other DNA sequences with the same CDR3. The rearrangement uses TRBV29-1 and TRBJ1-5; D perhaps matches TRBD1 (5 bases). Germline CDR1 and CDR2: SQVTM and ANQGSEA. This CDR3 comprises 14 residues. The V and J ends lost 3 bases and 6 bases respectively, with 15 bases between them. CDR3 protein: CSVEVEGHGQPQHF. In DNA form, the CDR3 reads TGCAGCGTTGAGGTGGAGGGGCACGGTCAGCCCCAGCATTTT.

This clone showed up just a few times. V is TRBV7-6 and J is TRBJ2-5; TRBD2 is a possible D gene (6 bases). The CDR3 loop spans 16 amino acids. V lost 3 bases to trimming and J lost 5 bases, with 19 bases between them. Germline lookup yields CDR1 SGHVS and CDR2 FNYEAQ. This chain's CDR3 is CASSFVVGGLRETQYF. CDR3 nucleotides: TGTGCCAGCAGCTTTGTCGTTGGGGGACTCCGGGAGACCCAGTACTTC.

The chain uses TRBV7-7 and TRBJ2-1, with 10 bases that match TRBD2. The junction had 1 base not matched to a gene; V was cut back by 2 bases and J by 6 bases. The CDR3 consists of 14 residues. Looked up from germline, CDR1 is SSHAT and CDR2 is FNYEAQ (reference sequence). The CDR3 sequence: CASSLLAGANEQFF. The CDR3 bases are TGTGCCAGCAGCTTACTAGCGGGAGCCAATGAGCAGTTCTTC.

For the CDR3, the DNA is TGTGCCAGCAGCCGCCCGTCGGCGGGAGGGATAGATACGCAGTATTTT. Translated: CASSRPSAGGIDTQYF. The chain is built from TRBV6-6 and TRBJ2-3; 9 bases align to TRBD2. Germline V CDR1 and CDR2: MNHNY, SVGAGI (reference sequence). J was trimmed by 5 bases and V by 6 bases; bases with no gene match: 12. This CDR3 region has 16 residues.

The chain couples TRBV28 to TRBJ1-5, with a weak D call TRBD1 (6 bases). Germline V gene lookup returns CDR1 MDHEN and CDR2 SYDVKM. Between the trimmed V and J ends, which lost 2 bases and 1 base, there was a span of 9 bases. The CDR3 is 15 amino acids. CDR3 sequence: CASSLPGTSNQPQHF. CDR3 coding DNA: TGTGCCAGCAGTTTACCAGGGACAAGCAATCAGCCCCAGCATTTT.

The gene calls are TRBV27 and TRBJ1-2; D is ambiguous. The CDR3 sequence is 14 residues long. Trimming cost V 6 bases and J 0 bases, with 11 bases left between them. The germline V gene has CDR1 MNHEY and CDR2 SMNVEV (reference sequence). CDR3 region: CASRGIAANYGYTF. The CDR3 bases are TGTGCCAGCAGAGGAATAGCAGCTAACTATGGCTACACCTTC.

This chain links TRBV6-5 with TRBJ2-1; 10 bases agree with TRBD2. Losses at the gene ends were 6 bases for V and 4 bases for J; bases not matched to a gene: 6. Germline loops: CDR1 MNHEY, CDR2 SVGAGI. The CDR3 consists of 15 residues. The CDR3 DNA follows: TGTGCCAGCAGCCCTAGCGGGAGTAGTTACAATGAGCAGTTCTTC. Its translation: CASSPSGSSYNEQFF.

V usage is TRBV5-6 and J usage is TRBJ2-1; D ambiguous. Germline V gives CDR1 SGHDT, CDR2 YYEEEE. V was trimmed by 0 bases and J by 4 bases, leaving 8 bases between them. This CDR3 spans 14 amino acids. CDR3 sequence reads: CASSLGHRYNEQFF. In nucleotides, the CDR3 is TGTGCCAGCAGCTTGGGACATCGGTACAATGAGCAGTTCTTC.

This clone showed up just a few times. V and J are TRBV19 and TRBJ1-1; weak D call: TRBD1 (6 bases). CDR3 size: 13 residues. The germline V and J ends were trimmed by 6 bases and 0 bases, with 8 bases remaining between them. Germline V gene lookup returns CDR1 LNHDA and CDR2 SQIVND (reference sequence). In DNA form, the CDR3 reads TGTGCCAGTAGCGGACAGATGAACACTGAAGCTTTCTTT. Amino acids: CASSGQMNTEAFF. The entire variable domain, with the rest obtained from reference TRBV19 and TRBJ1-1, is as follows: DGGITQSPKYLFRKEGQNVTLSCEQNLNHDAMYWYRQDPGQGLRLIYYSQIVNDFQKGDIAEGYSVSREKKESFPLTVTSAQKNPTAFYLCASSGQMNTEAFFGQGTRLTVV.

In its sample, this clone was seen once. The genes are TRBV6-5 and TRBJ1-3, with D uncertain. Trimming removed 3 bases from V and 0 bases from J, with 9 bases in between. CDR1 is MNHEY, CDR2 SVGAGI, per germline. This CDR3 comprises 15 residues. The CDR3: CASSYGRSSGNTIYF. The CDR3 region has the DNA TGTGCCAGCAGTTATGGGCGTTCCTCTGGAAACACCATATATTTT.

This chain links TRBV14 with TRBJ2-1, with 7 nucleotides matching TRBD2. There are 15 residues in the CDR3. With 3 bases clipped from V and 8 bases from J, the junction kept 10 bases outside the gene matches. Looked up from germline, CDR1 is SGHDN and CDR2 is FVKESK. The CDR3 nucleotides read TGTGCCAGCAGCCAGGAGCTAGCGGCGGGGGATGAGCAGTTCTTC. Its protein product is CASSQELAAGDEQFF.

The V and J genes are TRBV11-2 and TRBJ2-2, with 11 bases that match TRBD2. Looked up from germline, CDR1 is SGHAT and CDR2 is FQNNGV. The CDR3 covers 14 residues. Trimming cost V 5 bases and J 7 bases; bases outside gene matches: 3. The DNA for the CDR3 is TGTGCCAGCAGCCAGGGACTAGCGGTCGGGGAGCTGTTTTTT. Its protein product is CASSQGLAVGELFF.

The rearrangement links TRBV7-9 to TRBJ1-5; TRBD1 might be the D (6 bases). Germline-derived CDR1 and CDR2 are SEHNR and FQNEAQ (reference sequence). The CDR3 has 19 amino acids. Trimming pared 4 bases from V and 0 bases from J, leaving 22 bases between. CDR3 nucleotides: TGTGCCAGCAGCTATAGAGGGGGGGTAAACAGATATAGCAATCAGCCCCAGCATTTT. Translating it yields CASSYRGGVNRYSNQPQHF.

The table lists this clone with a count of one. CDR3: CSVVQGDTEAFF. CDR3 in DNA: TGCAGCGTTGTTCAGGGGGACACTGAAGCTTTCTTT. This chain joins TRBV29-1 and TRBJ1-1; 7 nucleotides align to TRBD1. The J segment lost 3 bases and the V segment lost 4 bases, leaving 2 bases of the junction unmatched. The CDR3 sequence is 12 residues long. The germline CDR1 and CDR2 sequences are SQVTM and ANQGSEA.

This clone was detected only once. The chain couples TRBV18 to TRBJ2-1; the D gene is possibly TRBD2 (6 bases). The germline V gene encodes CDR1 KGHSH and CDR2 LQKENI. V was trimmed by 1 base and J by 4 bases, leaving 17 bases between them. The CDR3 is made up of 17 amino acids. The CDR3 sequence is CASSPRTSWTDYNEQFF. The CDR3 region has the DNA TGTGCCAGCTCACCACGAACTAGCTGGACGGATTACAATGAGCAGTTCTTC.

This clone occurred a few times. The J gene is TRBJ2-2, the V gene TRBV28; D is possibly TRBD2 (5 bases). CDR3 length equals 15 residues. V was shortened by 2 bases and J by 1 base, with 8 bases between the two germline ends. Germline values: CDR1 MDHEN, CDR2 SYDVKM. CDR3 region: CASSLAGRNTGELFF. The CDR3 DNA reads TGTGCCAGCAGTTTAGCGGGTAGGAACACCGGGGAGCTGTTTTTT.

The CDR3 sequence: CATSRAGGWQPQHF. The CDR3 nucleotides read TGTGCCACCAGCAGAGCGGGGGGTTGGCAGCCCCAGCATTTT. The rearrangement links TRBV15 to TRBJ1-5, with D tentatively TRBD1 (5 bases). Trimming removed 1 base from V and 7 bases from J, with 11 bases in between. The germline CDR1 and CDR2 sequences are LNHNV and YYDKDF (reference sequence). The length of the CDR3 is 14 residues.